A selection of T cell receptor beta chains follows, all from one sample in a study of T cells in Graves' hyperthyroidism and ophthalmopathy. TCRdb called the multiplex PCR reads again in MiXCR, with one record for every CDR3 protein. Of 250,000 to 350,000 distinct CDR3 sequences in the sample, 20% to 25% are singletons; the top ten hold about 60%. Sample: blood. Receptors originate from a man younger than 40 with Graves' ophthalmopathy. Each CDR3 is given with its conserved first and last residue. Each record gives: J gene, clone size, V gene, D gene, CDR3 protein, CDR3 DNA. D genes are given only for firm matches. The size of a clone is reported for some rows only, either as once, few or many, or as a class for expanded clones.

TRBJ1-1 many TRBV2 NA CASSRTVNTEAFF TGTGCCAGCAGTAGGACAGTGAACACTGAAGCTTTCTTT
TRBJ2-2 few TRBV6-1 TRBD1 CASSSGQGNGELFF TGTGCCAGCAGTTCCGGACAGGGGAACGGGGAGCTGTTTTTT
TRBJ2-7 NA TRBV14 NA CASSDEGPYEQYF TGTGCCAGCAGCGACGAAGGGCCCTACGAGCAGTACTTC
TRBJ1-2 many TRBV6-2/TRBV6-3 NA CASTRRASAYNYGYTF TGTGCCAGCACCAGACGGGCCTCAGCTTATAACTATGGCTACACCTTC
TRBJ1-1 NA TRBV6-2/TRBV6-3 TRBD1 CASSSQRTGSTEAFF TGTGCCAGCAGTTCACAGAGGACAGGGAGTACTGAAGCTTTCTTT
TRBJ1-5 NA TRBV12-5 TRBD1 CASGLNRGSNQPQHF TGTGCTAGTGGCCTAAACAGGGGGAGCAATCAGCCCCAGCATTTT
TRBJ2-7 NA TRBV9 TRBD2 CASSVGLAQDYEQYF TGTGCCAGCAGCGTAGGACTAGCTCAGGACTACGAGCAGTACTTC
TRBJ2-7 NA TRBV7-2 TRBD1 CASSSSITGAYEQYF TGTGCCAGCAGCAGTTCGATTACAGGGGCCTACGAGCAGTACTTC
TRBJ2-2 many TRBV5-6 NA CASSSSGPPNTGELFF TGTGCCAGCAGCTCTTCGGGACCCCCGAACACCGGGGAGCTGTTTTTT
TRBJ2-7 many TRBV11-1 NA CASSRNVRSLDEQYF TGTGCCAGCAGCCGCAACGTCAGGAGCCTGGACGAGCAGTACTTC
TRBJ2-7 few TRBV6-1 TRBD2 CASSSPGLGSYEQYF TGTGCCAGCAGTTCACCGGGACTAGGCTCCTACGAGCAGTACTTC
TRBJ2-1 NA TRBV5-1 NA CASRAASGEYNEQFF TGCGCCAGCAGAGCCGCGTCAGGGGAATACAATGAGCAGTTCTTC
TRBJ2-4 NA TRBV10-2 NA CASSAQGGAKNIQYF TGCGCCAGCAGTGCCCAGGGGGGCGCCAAAAACATTCAGTACTTC
TRBJ2-1 many TRBV7-2 NA CASSLSLLRARSYNEQFF TGTGCCAGCAGCTTAAGTTTGCTGCGGGCTCGCTCCTACAATGAGCAGTTCTTC
TRBJ2-2 NA TRBV3-1 TRBD2 CASSRGLAGSTGELFF TGTGCCAGCAGCCGGGGTTTAGCGGGGTCCACCGGGGAGCTGTTTTTT
TRBJ2-1 NA TRBV6-6 NA CASSYSARVNNEQFF TGTGCCAGCAGTTACTCGGCAAGGGTCAACAATGAGCAGTTCTTC
TRBJ2-1 many TRBV11-2 NA CASSQMTGTYNEQFF TGTGCCAGCAGCCAAATGACAGGAACCTACAATGAGCAGTTCTTC
TRBJ1-1 many TRBV7-8 TRBD1 CASSPIQLRGLTEAFF TGTGCCAGCAGCCCCATTCAACTCAGGGGGCTTACTGAAGCTTTCTTT
TRBJ2-1 NA TRBV27 TRBD2 CASTYLRTSGFYNEQFF TGTGCCAGCACCTATCTCCGGACTAGCGGGTTTTACAATGAGCAGTTCTTC
TRBJ2-7 NA TRBV5-5 TRBD2 CASSSGGTSGVEQYF TGTGCCAGCAGCTCGGGAGGGACTAGCGGAGTCGAGCAGTACTTC
TRBJ2-7 few TRBV20-1 NA CSAIPGQSYEQYF TGCAGTGCCATCCCGGGACAAAGCTACGAGCAGTACTTC
TRBJ2-7 few TRBV9 TRBD1 CASSSDRGTYEQYF TGTGCCAGCAGCTCCGACAGGGGGACCTACGAGCAGTACTTC
TRBJ2-7 NA TRBV5-1 NA CASSLQPAGGPYEQYF TGCGCCAGCAGCCTCCAACCGGCTGGGGGCCCCTACGAGCAGTACTTC
TRBJ2-3 NA TRBV28 NA CASTAGGTQYF TGTGCCAGCACGGCCGGGGGTACGCAGTATTTT
TRBJ1-1 few TRBV6-1 NA CASLSAMNTEAFF TGTGCCAGCTTATCTGCCATGAACACTGAAGCTTTCTTT
TRBJ1-1 NA TRBV5-1 NA CASTTEKNTEAFF TGCGCCAGCACGACAGAGAAGAACACTGAAGCTTTCTTT
TRBJ2-1 NA TRBV19 TRBD1 CASSIGDRVVYEQFF TGTGCCAGTAGTATAGGGGACAGGGTCGTGTATGAGCAGTTCTTC
TRBJ1-1 NA TRBV7-2 TRBD1 CASSLTLGQGLYTEAFF TGTGCCAGCAGCTTAACGTTGGGACAGGGGTTGTACACTGAAGCTTTCTTT
TRBJ1-6 NA TRBV6-4 NA CASSKTSGGSPLHF TGTGCCAGCAGTAAAACTTCAGGTGGCTCACCCCTCCACTTT
TRBJ1-1 NA TRBV5-6 NA CASSLSSYTEAFF TGTGCCAGCAGCTTGTCGTCTTACACTGAAGCTTTCTTT
TRBJ2-1 NA TRBV5-6 TRBD1 CASSPGTGSIINEQFF TGTGCCAGCAGCCCCGGGACAGGCAGTATAATCAATGAGCAGTTCTTC
TRBJ2-5 NA TRBV6-4 NA CAPSPGARETQYF TGTGCCCCCTCGCCCGGGGCCCGAGAGACCCAGTACTTC
TRBJ1-1 many TRBV5-1 NA CASSTEAPSHEAFF TGCGCCAGCAGCACGGAGGCCCCGTCCCACGAAGCTTTCTTT
TRBJ2-7 many TRBV7-8 NA CASSETPPPISEQYF TGTGCCAGCAGCGAAACCCCCCCCCCAATCTCGGAGCAGTACTTC
TRBJ2-1 NA TRBV7-8 TRBD2 CASSLAGGTSGLEQFF TGTGCCAGCAGCTTAGCGGGGGGGACTAGCGGTCTCGAGCAGTTCTTC
TRBJ2-1 NA TRBV12-3/TRBV12-4 TRBD1 CASSLSGPGQGLSIYNEQFF TGTGCCAGCAGTTTATCGGGTCCGGGACAGGGTCTATCTATTTACAATGAGCAGTTCTTC
TRBJ2-2 NA TRBV10-1 NA CASSTRTSGYTGELFF TGCGCCAGCAGTACTAGGACAAGTGGTTACACCGGGGAGCTGTTTTTT
TRBJ2-2 NA TRBV24-1 NA CAISGPVREDTGELFF TGTGCCATCAGTGGTCCCGTCAGGGAGGACACCGGGGAGCTGTTTTTT
TRBJ2-7 NA TRBV9 TRBD2 CASSPREGTKRSYEQYF TGTGCCAGCAGCCCCCGGGAGGGAACAAAGAGAAGTTACGAGCAGTACTTC
TRBJ2-4 NA TRBV6-5 TRBD2 CASSYSRGEGGIQYF TGTGCCAGCAGTTACTCGAGAGGGGAGGGCGGCATTCAGTACTTC
TRBJ2-7 many TRBV7-2 NA CASSLDWRVVYEQYF TGTGCCAGCAGCTTAGACTGGCGGGTGGTCTACGAGCAGTACTTC
TRBJ2-1 few TRBV28 TRBD1 CASREWDRGGYEQFF TGTGCCAGCCGGGAGTGGGACAGGGGTGGGTATGAGCAGTTCTTC
TRBJ2-1 NA TRBV24-1 TRBD2 CATSDSSGSSNEQSF TGTGCCACCAGTGATTCTAGCGGGAGTAGCAATGAGCAGTCCTTC
TRBJ1-2 many TRBV3-1 NA CASSHLGSRAYGYTF TGTGCCAGCAGCCATTTAGGATCCCGGGCCTATGGCTACACCTTC
TRBJ1-5 many TRBV2 NA CASLEDLGQPQHF TGTGCCAGCCTGGAGGATTTGGGTCAGCCCCAGCATTTT
TRBJ1-2 few TRBV6-1 NA CASSEGGHNYGYTF TGTGCCAGCAGTGAAGGGGGCCATAACTATGGCTACACCTTC
TRBJ1-1 many TRBV3-1 NA CASSRTEDTEAFF TGTGCCAGCAGCCGGACAGAAGACACTGAAGCTTTCTTT
TRBJ2-2 few TRBV27 TRBD2 CASSPRQGRSGRAHTGELFF TGTGCCAGCAGTCCTCGACAGGGCAGAAGCGGGAGGGCCCACACCGGGGAGCTGTTTTTT
TRBJ2-1 many TRBV2 NA CASSEGGTAYNEQFF TGTGCCAGCAGTGAGGGAGGGACAGCTTACAATGAGCAGTTCTTC
TRBJ2-2 NA TRBV6-5 NA CASSYSTLSLTGELFF TGTGCCAGCAGTTACTCGACCCTCTCTCTCACCGGGGAGCTGTTTTTT
TRBJ2-7 NA TRBV29-1 NA CSVEEYDRAVGEQYF TGCAGCGTTGAAGAATATGACCGCGCCGTTGGCGAGCAGTACTTC
TRBJ2-3 few TRBV7-9 NA CASSPGNGDTDTQYF TGTGCCAGCAGTCCTGGAAACGGGGACACAGATACGCAGTATTTT
TRBJ2-7 NA TRBV24-1 TRBD2 CATSDPGLAVPLYEQYF TGTGCCACCAGTGACCCCGGGCTAGCGGTTCCTCTCTACGAGCAGTACTTC